This TCR beta chain appears in the sequencing data of a study of blood T cell repertoires in COVID-19. The data were produced by immunoSEQ multiplex PCR, yet TCRdb's version contains in-frame clones alone and is incomplete. This table has around 100,000 clones, 75% to 90% appearing once. This CDR3 is 13 amino acids long. V was pared by 2 bases and J by 2 bases, with 7 bases between. The germline V gene has CDR1 MNHEY and CDR2 SVGEGT. Material for sequencing was peripheral blood. This sequence joins TRBV6-2 or TRBV6-3 and TRBJ2-7; TRBD2 is a possible D gene (6 bases). This clonotype originated in a woman older than 75 with acute or convalescent COVID-19. The CDR3 is CASSYGGTYEQYF. The CDR3 nucleotides are TGTGCCAGCAGTTACGGCGGGACCTACGAGCAGTACTTC.